This TCR beta chain was profiled in a study of post-analysis software for immune sequencing data. Germline trimming cut 6 bases from V and 2 bases from J; bases unmatched to any gene: 3. The length of the CDR3 is 14 residues. The germline gives CDR1 SGHVS, CDR2 FQNEAQ. This clonotype was counted once. The antigen is not known. Unique molecular identifiers tagged the TCR beta cDNA libraries. TCRdb reprocessed the PCR reads via MiXCR and lists one record per CDR3 protein. The table lists approximately 630,000 distinct CDR3 sequences, around 60% of them singletons, with about 11% in the top ten. Study-wide findings and caveats: Four or five TRBV segments (TRBV5-6, TRBV5-1 and TRBV20-1 among them) occurred more frequently in patients than in controls.

Material for sequencing was blood. V and J are TRBV7-8 and TRBJ1-5, with 8 bases identical to TRBD1. The sequence came from a girl aged 2-10 years with multiple sclerosis. CDR3 in DNA: TGTGCCAGCAGATCGGACAGGGGCAATCAGCCCCAGCATTTT. It is translated as CASRSDRGNQPQHF.